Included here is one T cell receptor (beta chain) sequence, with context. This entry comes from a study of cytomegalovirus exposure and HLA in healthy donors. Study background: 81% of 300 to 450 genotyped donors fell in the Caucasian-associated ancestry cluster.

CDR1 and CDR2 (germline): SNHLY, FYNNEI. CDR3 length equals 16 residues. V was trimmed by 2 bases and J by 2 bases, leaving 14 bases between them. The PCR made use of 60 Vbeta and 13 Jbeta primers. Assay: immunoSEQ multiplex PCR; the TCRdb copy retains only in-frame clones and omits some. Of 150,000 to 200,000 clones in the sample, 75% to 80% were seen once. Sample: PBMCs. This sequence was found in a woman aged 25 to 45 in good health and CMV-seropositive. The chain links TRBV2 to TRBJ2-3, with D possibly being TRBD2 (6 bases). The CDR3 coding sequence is TGTGCCAGCAGTGAAATCCCGGAGGGCCTCACAGATACGCAGTATTTT. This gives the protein CASSEIPEGLTDTQYF.